Sequencing of this T cell receptor (beta chain) was carried out in a study of T cells after yellow fever vaccination. The study made its TCR cDNA through 5'RACE template switching. That step introduced a universal primer site along with UMIs. TCRdb reprocessed the 5' RACE reads via MiXCR and lists one record per CDR3 protein. The table has under 200,000 distinct CDR3 sequences, roughly 11% seen once. Material: CD8+ T cells sorted from PBMCs, obtained 15 days after the yellow fever booster vaccination. This TCR derives from a man between 18 and 35 years old who received the YFV17D yellow fever vaccine.

This CDR3 reads CASSLSLGRAAGTEAFF. The CDR3 nucleotides read TGTGCCAGCAGCTTAAGTTTAGGTAGGGCGGCTGGCACTGAAGCTTTCTTT. The chain joins TRBV7-8 to TRBJ1-1, with D uncertain. The V end was cut by 2 bases, the J end by 4 bases, with 20 bases between. Germline V lookup: CDR1 SGHVS, CDR2 FQNEAQ. The CDR3 is 17 residues long. Supplemented by reference TRBV7-8 and TRBJ1-1, the full variable domain reads GAGVSQSPRYKVAKRGQDVALRCDPISGHVSLFWYQQALGQGPEFLTYFQNEAQLDKSGLPSDRFFAERPEGSVSTLKIQRTQQEDSAVYLCASSLSLGRAAGTEAFFGQGTRLTVV.